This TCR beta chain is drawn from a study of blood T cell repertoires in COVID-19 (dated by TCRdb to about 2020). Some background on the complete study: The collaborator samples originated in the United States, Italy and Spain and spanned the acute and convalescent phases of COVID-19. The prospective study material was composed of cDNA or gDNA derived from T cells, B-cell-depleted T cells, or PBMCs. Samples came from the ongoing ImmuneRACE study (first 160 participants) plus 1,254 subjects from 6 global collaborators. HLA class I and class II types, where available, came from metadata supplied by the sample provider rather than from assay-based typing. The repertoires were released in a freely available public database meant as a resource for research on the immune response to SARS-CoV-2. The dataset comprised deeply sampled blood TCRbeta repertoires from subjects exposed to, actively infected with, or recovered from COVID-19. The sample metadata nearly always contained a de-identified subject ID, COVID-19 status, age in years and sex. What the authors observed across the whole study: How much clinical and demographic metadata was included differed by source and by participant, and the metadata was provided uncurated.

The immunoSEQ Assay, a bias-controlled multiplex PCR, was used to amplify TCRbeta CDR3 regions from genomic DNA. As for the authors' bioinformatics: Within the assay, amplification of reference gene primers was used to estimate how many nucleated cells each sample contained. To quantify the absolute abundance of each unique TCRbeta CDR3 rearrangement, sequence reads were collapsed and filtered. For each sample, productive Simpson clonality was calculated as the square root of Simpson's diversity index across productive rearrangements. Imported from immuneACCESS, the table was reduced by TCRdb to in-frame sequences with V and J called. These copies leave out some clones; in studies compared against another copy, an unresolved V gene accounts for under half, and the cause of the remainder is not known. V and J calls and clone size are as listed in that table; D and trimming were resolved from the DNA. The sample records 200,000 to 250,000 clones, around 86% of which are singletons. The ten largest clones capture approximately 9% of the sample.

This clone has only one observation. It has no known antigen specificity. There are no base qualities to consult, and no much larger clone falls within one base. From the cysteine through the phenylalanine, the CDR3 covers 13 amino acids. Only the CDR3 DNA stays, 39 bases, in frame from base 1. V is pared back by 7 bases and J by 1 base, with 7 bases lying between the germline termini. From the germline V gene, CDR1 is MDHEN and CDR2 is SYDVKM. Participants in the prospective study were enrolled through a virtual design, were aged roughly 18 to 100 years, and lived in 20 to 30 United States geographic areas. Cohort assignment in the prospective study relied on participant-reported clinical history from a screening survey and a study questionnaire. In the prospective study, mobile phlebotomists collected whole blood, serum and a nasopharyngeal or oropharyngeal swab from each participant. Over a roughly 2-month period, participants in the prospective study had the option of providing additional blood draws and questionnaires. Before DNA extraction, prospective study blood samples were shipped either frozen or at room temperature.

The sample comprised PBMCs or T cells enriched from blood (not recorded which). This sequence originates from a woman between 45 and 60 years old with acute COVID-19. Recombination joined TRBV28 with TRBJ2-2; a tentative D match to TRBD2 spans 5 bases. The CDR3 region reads CASIEGNTGELFF. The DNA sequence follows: TGTGCCAGCATCGAGGGGAACACCGGGGAGCTGTTTTTT.